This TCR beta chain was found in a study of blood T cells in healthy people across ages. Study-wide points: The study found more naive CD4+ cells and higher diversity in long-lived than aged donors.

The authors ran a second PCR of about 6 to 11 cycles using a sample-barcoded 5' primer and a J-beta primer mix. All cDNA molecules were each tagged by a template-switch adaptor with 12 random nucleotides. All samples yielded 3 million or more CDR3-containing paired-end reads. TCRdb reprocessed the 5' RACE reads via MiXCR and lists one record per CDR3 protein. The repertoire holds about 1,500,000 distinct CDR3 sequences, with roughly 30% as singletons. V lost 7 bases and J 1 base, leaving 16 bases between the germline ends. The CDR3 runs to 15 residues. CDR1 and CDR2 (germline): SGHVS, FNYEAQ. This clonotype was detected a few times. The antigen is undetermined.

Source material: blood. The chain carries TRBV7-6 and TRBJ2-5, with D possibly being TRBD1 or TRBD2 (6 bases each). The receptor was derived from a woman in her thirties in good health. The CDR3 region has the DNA TGTGCCAGCAACCTCTTTACGGGGGCCCAAGAGACCCAGTACTTC. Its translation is CASNLFTGAQETQYF.